This T cell receptor beta chain emerged from a study of CD8 T cells in ankylosing spondylitis. Points from the study as a whole: Matched ankylosing spondylitis synovial fluid reportedly contained a significantly enriched population of disease-linked clones. CD8+ disease-linked clones were present at relatively low frequencies in blood. Ankylosing spondylitis blood seemed to carry a telltale TCR beta motif made of roughly eight highly homologous variants.

This clonotype showed up many times. Its antigen is undetermined. 5'-RACE, quantitative and with molecular barcodes, yielded the TCR beta libraries. TCRdb fed the 5' RACE reads into MiXCR, producing one record per CDR3 protein. This table holds a few hundred thousand distinct CDR3 sequences, around 11% found once. CDR1 is MGHDK, CDR2 SYGVNS, per germline. The CDR3 extends over 15 amino acids. V gave up 3 bases and J gave up 4 bases, with 12 bases separating them. The V gene is TRBV25-1, the J gene TRBJ1-4; D is uncertain. Sequenced input: blood, either unsorted or a sorted T cell fraction (not recorded which). This clonotype was sampled from a male donor with ankylosing spondylitis or in good health (not recorded which). The CDR3: CASSDTTSSNEKLFF. CDR3 in DNA: TGTGCCAGCAGTGATACTACAAGTAGTAATGAAAAACTGTTTTTT.